The 22 T cell receptor beta chains listed next were all sequenced from one sample in a study of blood T cell repertoires in COVID-19 (dated by TCRdb to the early 2020s). Library preparation was by the immunoSEQ multiplex PCR assay. Held by TCRdb, this immuneACCESS table contains in-frame sequences only and omits some clones. Under half of the omission traces to an unresolved V gene where checked; the cause of the rest is unknown. Here the sample has about 180,000 clones; 85% to 90% occur a single time. Of the sample, under 25% falls within the top ten clones. The material sequenced was peripheral blood. The source is a man between 65 and 85 years old with active or convalescent COVID-19.

The chain couples TRBV12-3 or TRBV12-4 to TRBJ2-7; unclear D gene. V lost 4 bases to trimming and J lost 0 bases, with 4 bases between them. The CDR3 spans 12 residues. The chain's CDR3 is CASSSYSYEQYF. The CDR3 nucleotides read TGTGCCAGCAGTTCCTACTCCTACGAGCAGTACTTC.

The chain carries TRBV18 and TRBJ2-1; TRBD2 matches at 13 bases. V dropped 3 bases and J dropped 2; count of bases not matched to a gene: 4. The CDR3 contains 17 residues. Germline loops: CDR1 KGHSH, CDR2 LQKENI. CDR3 in DNA: TGTGCCAGCTCACCCCCCGGGACTAGCGGGACCTACAATGAGCAGTTCTTC. Encoded protein: CASSPPGTSGTYNEQFF.

The rearrangement links TRBV9 to TRBJ2-7; 7 bases line up with TRBD1. The CDR3 has 14 amino acids. Germline V CDR1 and CDR2: SGDLS, YYNGEE. V lost 0 bases and J lost 3; bases outside the gene matches: 3. The DNA for the CDR3 is TGTGCCAGCAGCGTAGGAGACAGGGACTACGAGCAGTACTTC. It specifies CASSVGDRDYEQYF. The full variable domain, its missing parts supplied by reference TRBV9 and TRBJ2-7, is DSGVTQTPKHLITATGQRVTLRCSPRSGDLSVYWYQQSLDQGLQFLIQYYNGEERAKGNILERFSAQQFPDLHSELNLSSLELGDSALYFCASSVGDRDYEQYFGPGTRLTVT.

This clone was observed a single time. The V gene is TRBV3-1 (or the pseudogene TRBV3-2), the J gene TRBJ2-1, with 9 bases matching TRBD1. This CDR3 is 17 amino acids long. The junction had 17 bases not matched to a gene; V was cut back by 5 bases and J by 9 bases. Germline CDR1 and CDR2: LGHDT and YNNKEL (reference sequence). The CDR3 spells CASSYFFPGQGLGEQFF. DNA for the CDR3: TGTGCCAGCAGCTACTTCTTTCCCGGACAGGGGTTGGGTGAGCAGTTCTTC.

The chain joins TRBV7-2 to TRBJ1-1; the D gene is possibly TRBD1 (6 bases). The CDR3 totals 13 residues. The V gene's germline CDR1 is SGHTA and CDR2 FQGNSA. V was pared by 5 bases and J by 5 bases, with 12 bases between. The CDR3 region is CASSLQGRTEAFF. In DNA form, the CDR3 reads TGTGCCAGCAGCCTACAGGGAAGGACTGAAGCTTTCTTT.

DNA of the CDR3: TGTGCCAGTAGTATAGGTAACAATGAGCAGTTCTTC. Its translation is CASSIGNNEQFF. V and J are TRBV19 and TRBJ2-1; D remains ambiguous. CDR1 LNHDA and CDR2 SQIVND come from the germline V gene (reference sequence). V was clipped by 1 base and J by 5 bases, with 3 bases between them. CDR3 length: 12 amino acids. The entire variable domain, with the rest obtained from reference TRBV19 and TRBJ2-1, is as follows: DGGITQSPKYLFRKEGQNVTLSCEQNLNHDAMYWYRQDPGQGLRLIYYSQIVNDFQKGDIAEGYSVSREKKESFPLTVTSAQKNPTAFYLCASSIGNNEQFFGPGTRLTVL.

The rearrangement links TRBV5-1 to TRBJ1-2; a weak D match, TRBD1 (6 bases). The CDR3 has 13 amino acids. Trimming pared 4 bases from V and 6 bases from J, leaving 13 bases between. CDR1 is SGHRS and CDR2 is YFSETQ in the germline V gene. Here the CDR3 reads CASSVQGTDGYTF. For the CDR3, the DNA is TGCGCCAGCAGCGTCCAGGGGACGGATGGCTACACCTTC.

The CDR3 protein is CATSRGTGGWNQPQHF. CDR3 coding DNA: TGTGCCACCAGCAGGGGTACAGGGGGCTGGAATCAGCCCCAGCATTTT. V is TRBV15 and J is TRBJ1-5, with 9 bases identical to TRBD1. Germline assignment: CDR1 LNHNV and CDR2 YYDKDF (reference sequence). The J segment lost 4 bases and the V segment lost 3 bases, leaving 7 bases of the junction unmatched. The CDR3 is 16 residues long.

CDR3 bases: TGTGCCAGCAGTTACTCGAGACAGGATTCGGGCACTGAAGCTTTCTTT. This encodes CASSYSRQDSGTEAFF. The genes are TRBV6-2 or TRBV6-3 and TRBJ1-1, with D maybe TRBD1 (6 bases). CDR1 and CDR2 (germline): MNHEY, SVGEGT. The CDR3 sequence is 16 residues long. With 0 bases removed from V and 4 bases from J, the gap between germline ends came to 15 bases.

The chain couples TRBV4-3 to TRBJ2-7, with D maybe TRBD2 (5 bases). The CDR3 length is 15 residues. V was cut by 4 bases and J by 0 bases, with 13 bases left in between. Germline V CDR1 and CDR2: LGHNA, YSLEER. CDR3 nucleotide sequence: TGCGCCAGCAGCCCTTTTCCCGGGAACTCCTACGAGCAGTACTTC. Residues: CASSPFPGNSYEQYF.

The J gene is TRBJ2-5, the V gene TRBV28, with 7 bases identical to TRBD1. V was pared by 6 bases and J by 3 bases, with 4 bases of the junction left unmatched. CDR3 length: 13 residues. The germline V gene encodes CDR1 MDHEN and CDR2 SYDVKM. The CDR3 DNA sequence: TGTGCCAGCAGACCACAGGGGAAAGAGACCCAGTACTTC. It is translated as CASRPQGKETQYF.

The chain employs TRBV5-6 and TRBJ2-3; D is possibly TRBD2 (5 bases). The V gene lost 2 bases and the J gene lost 0 bases, with 13 bases spanning the gap. The CDR3 has 16 residues. Germline V gene lookup returns CDR1 SGHDT and CDR2 YYEEEE. The chain's CDR3 is CASSFAGERSTDTQYF. The CDR3, as DNA: TGTGCCAGCAGCTTTGCCGGGGAGAGGAGCACAGATACGCAGTATTTT.

The chain has TRBV28 and TRBJ2-7, with 9 bases lining up with TRBD2. The CDR3 sequence is 16 residues long. Trimming removed 5 bases from V and 0 bases from J; junction bases left unmatched: 8. Germline loops: CDR1 MDHEN, CDR2 SYDVKM. DNA for the CDR3: TGTGCCAGCAGTGGCCAGACTAGCGGAATCTCCTACGAGCAGTACTTC. This codes for CASSGQTSGISYEQYF. Complete variable domain (other parts from reference TRBV28 and TRBJ2-7): DVKVTQSSRYLVKRTGEKVFLECVQDMDHENMFWYRQDPGLGLRLIYFSYDVKMKEKGDIPEGYSVSREKKERFSLILESASTNQTSMYLCASSGQTSGISYEQYFGPGTRLTVT.

The chain recombines TRBV30 with TRBJ2-3, with 10 bases fitting TRBD2. V lost 1 base to trimming and J lost 6 bases; unmatched junction nucleotides: 13. This CDR3 contains 17 residues. Germline loops: CDR1 GTSNPN, CDR2 SVGIG (reference sequence). CDR3 amino acids: CAWSGGWLAGVSDTQYF. The CDR3 DNA sequence: TGTGCCTGGAGTGGCGGGTGGCTAGCGGGAGTTTCGGATACGCAGTATTTT.

V and J are TRBV20-1 and TRBJ1-5, with 12 bases aligning to TRBD1. The V gene end was trimmed by 3 bases and the J gene end by 0 bases; junction bases not matched to a gene: 6. Germline V gene sequence: CDR1 DFQATT, CDR2 SNEGSKA (reference sequence). The CDR3 runs to 17 residues. The CDR3 spells CSASGTGGADSNQPQHF. The DNA of the CDR3 is TGCAGTGCTAGTGGGACAGGGGGCGCAGATAGCAATCAGCCCCAGCATTTT.

V is TRBV9 and J is TRBJ1-5; the D is unclear. Germline V gene data show CDR1 as SGDLS and CDR2 as YYNGEE. Trimming left V 2 bases short and J 3 bases short, with 12 bases between. This CDR3 has 15 residues. CDR3 nucleotides: TGTGCCAGCAGCGTCGGGGTAATGGACAATCAGCCCCAGCATTTT. Translating it yields CASSVGVMDNQPQHF. Combining the CDR3 with reference TRBV9 and TRBJ1-5 gives the whole variable domain DSGVTQTPKHLITATGQRVTLRCSPRSGDLSVYWYQQSLDQGLQFLIQYYNGEERAKGNILERFSAQQFPDLHSELNLSSLELGDSALYFCASSVGVMDNQPQHFGDGTRLSIL.

The rearrangement joins TRBV4-2 to TRBJ2-3; TRBD2 matches 14 bases. The CDR3 runs to 15 residues. Germline V gene sequence: CDR1 LGHNA, CDR2 YNFKEQ. After removal of 4 bases from V and 5 bases from J, the junction contained 2 bases not matched to a gene. CDR3 nucleotide sequence: TGTGCCAGCAGCCGGGGGACTAGCGGGGGAGATACGCAGTATTTT. It specifies CASSRGTSGGDTQYF.

The chain is built from TRBV3-1 (or the pseudogene TRBV3-2) and TRBJ2-7, with D unclear. V was clipped by 1 base and J by 0 bases, with 13 bases between them. Per germline, CDR1 LGHDT and CDR2 YNNKEL (reference sequence). This CDR3 spans 16 amino acids. The CDR3 protein is CASSQVHRLNSYEQYF. CDR3 coding DNA: TGTGCCAGCAGCCAAGTGCATAGACTCAACTCCTACGAGCAGTACTTC.

The V gene is TRBV9, the J gene TRBJ2-7; 7 bases align to TRBD2. This CDR3 region has 14 residues. The germline gives CDR1 SGDLS, CDR2 YYNGEE. V lost 3 bases to trimming and J lost 2 bases; unmatched junction nucleotides: 5. The CDR3 sequence is CASSEGGSPYEQYF. In DNA, the CDR3 is TGTGCCAGCAGCGAGGGCGGGAGTCCCTACGAGCAGTACTTC.

The rearrangement links TRBV3-1 (or the pseudogene TRBV3-2) to TRBJ2-4; no clear D gene. V lost 1 base to trimming and J lost 0 bases, with 13 bases between them. This CDR3 is 17 amino acids long. CDR1 and CDR2 from the germline V gene are LGHDT and YNNKEL (reference sequence). CDR3 protein: CASSQAASYLAKNIQYF. The CDR3 DNA is TGTGCCAGCAGCCAAGCAGCGTCCTACCTAGCCAAAAACATTCAGTACTTC.

This sequence joins TRBV27 and TRBJ2-5; 11 nucleotides line up with TRBD1. V shed 3 bases, J shed 3 bases, and the junction held 9 bases outside the gene matches. The CDR3 loop spans 17 amino acids. Per the germline V gene, CDR1 is MNHEY and CDR2 is SMNVEV (reference sequence). The CDR3 nucleotides are TGTGCCAGCAGTTTTGGCGGACAGGGGGCGCGCAAAGAGACCCAGTACTTC. Translation gives CASSFGGQGARKETQYF.

This rearrangement joins TRBV18 to TRBJ1-2; D ambiguous. Per the germline V gene, CDR1 is KGHSH and CDR2 is LQKENI. The CDR3 spans 14 residues. Trimming removed 2 bases at V and 1 base at J, with 8 bases between. CDR3 sequence: CASSPGGYNYGYTF. CDR3 in DNA: TGTGCCAGCTCACCAGGAGGGTATAACTATGGCTACACCTTC.